This T cell receptor beta chain originates from a study of Graves' ophthalmopathy and Graves' hyperthyroidism. Amplification from RNA transcripts yielded the TCR beta CDR3 regions. The library came from an HTBI-primed first-round RT-PCR and a second-round multiplex PCR. Each CDR3 protein gets one entry after TCRdb re-called the multiplex PCR reads with MiXCR. This sample has more than 1,000,000 distinct CDR3 sequences, with 36% found just once. In regard to this clonotype: Its antigen remains unidentified.

Other autoimmune disease, uncontrolled infection, pregnancy and lactation led to exclusion. Points from the study as a whole: As the model predicted ophthalmopathy progression, it achieved a sensitivity of just over 70% and a specificity of around 72%. An approximately 80% specificity and around 86% sensitivity were achieved by a 13-signature model that separated ophthalmopathy from stable hyperthyroidism.

Specimen: peripheral blood or thyroid tissue (not recorded which). This TCR derives from an adult man with Graves' hyperthyroidism.

CDR3 sequence reads: CASSQDRASGYTF. The CDR3 coding sequence is TGCGCCAGCAGCCAAGACAGGGCGAGTGGCTACACCTTC. This chain joins TRBV4-1 and TRBJ1-2; D possibly corresponds to TRBD1 (5 bases). This CDR3 is built from 13 residues. Germline loops: CDR1 MGHRA, CDR2 YSYEKL. The V and J ends lost 0 bases and 7 bases respectively, with 9 bases between them.